This T cell receptor beta chain emerged from a study of cytomegalovirus exposure and HLA in healthy donors. Study results and limitations: Several V segments, TRBV6-2 and TRBV6-3 among them, could not be told apart and were dropped. Most CMV-associated TCR beta chains were later found to appear HLA-restricted. In an earlier analysis, in 587 donors, most V segments appeared productive either ~90% or ~30% of the time.

Worth noting for this clone: What it binds is not known.

PCR used 60 Vbeta primers and 13 Jbeta primers. Produced via immunoSEQ multiplex PCR; TCRdb's table is partial and in-frame only. The repertoire holds about 110,000 clones, around 61% seen once, with 2.2% in the top ten. Between the trimmed V and J ends, which lost 0 bases and 8 bases, there was a span of 11 bases. In germline, CDR1 is SGDLS, CDR2 YYNGEE. CDR3 length equals 14 residues. The specimen was PBMCs. The chain is built from TRBV9 and TRBJ1-4; no clear D gene. The sequence derives from a woman aged 25 to 39 in good health and CMV-seronegative. CDR3 sequence (DNA): TGTGCCAGCAGCGTAGACACCAGTTACGAAAAACTGTTTTTT. Translation: CASSVDTSYEKLFF.